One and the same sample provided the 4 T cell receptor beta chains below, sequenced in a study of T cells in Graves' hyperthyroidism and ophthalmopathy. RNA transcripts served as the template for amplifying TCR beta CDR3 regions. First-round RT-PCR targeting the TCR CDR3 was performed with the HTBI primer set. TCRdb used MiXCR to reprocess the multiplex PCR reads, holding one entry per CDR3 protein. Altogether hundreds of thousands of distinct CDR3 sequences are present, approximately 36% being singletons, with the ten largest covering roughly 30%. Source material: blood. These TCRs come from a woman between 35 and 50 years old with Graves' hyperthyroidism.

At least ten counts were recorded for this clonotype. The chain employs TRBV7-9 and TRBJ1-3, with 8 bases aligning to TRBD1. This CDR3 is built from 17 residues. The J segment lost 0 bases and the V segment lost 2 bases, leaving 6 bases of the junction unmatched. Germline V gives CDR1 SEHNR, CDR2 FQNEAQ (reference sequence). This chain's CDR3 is CASSLSTGASSGNTIYF. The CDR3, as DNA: TGTGCCAGCAGCTTATCGACAGGGGCCAGCTCTGGAAACACCATATATTTT.

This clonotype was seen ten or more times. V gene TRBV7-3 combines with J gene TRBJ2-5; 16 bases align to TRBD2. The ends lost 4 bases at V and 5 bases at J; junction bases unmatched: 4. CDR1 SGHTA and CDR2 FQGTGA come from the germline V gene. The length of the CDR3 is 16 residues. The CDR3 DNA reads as TGTGCCAGCAGCTCGGGGACTAGCGGGAGGGGGGAGACCCAGTACTTC. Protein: CASSSGTSGRGETQYF.

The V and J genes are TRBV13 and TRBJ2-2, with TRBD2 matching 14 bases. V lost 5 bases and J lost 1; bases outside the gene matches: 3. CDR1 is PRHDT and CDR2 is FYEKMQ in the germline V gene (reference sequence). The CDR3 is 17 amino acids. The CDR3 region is CASSPGLAGVNTGELFF. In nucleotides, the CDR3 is TGTGCCAGCAGCCCGGGACTAGCGGGGGTGAACACCGGGGAGCTGTTTTTT.

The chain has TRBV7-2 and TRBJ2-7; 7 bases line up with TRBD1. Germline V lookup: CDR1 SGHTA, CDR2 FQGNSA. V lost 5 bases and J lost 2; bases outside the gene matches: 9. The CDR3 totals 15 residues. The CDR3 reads CASSQRPGQTYEQYF. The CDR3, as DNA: TGTGCCAGCAGCCAACGTCCGGGACAGACCTACGAGCAGTACTTC. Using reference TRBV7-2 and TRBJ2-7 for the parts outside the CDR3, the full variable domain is GAGVSQSPSNKVTEKGKDVELRCDPISGHTALYWYRQSLGQGLEFLIYFQGNSAPDKSGLPSDRFSAERTGGSVSTLTIQRTQQEDSAVYLCASSQRPGQTYEQYFGPGTRLTVT.